One sample yielded the 27 T cell receptor beta chains listed below, sequenced in a study of T-cell memory formation after mild COVID-19. In TCRdb, the 5' RACE reads were re-called with MiXCR into one record per CDR3 protein. Of about 290,000 distinct CDR3 sequences listed, more than 15% were seen once; the top ten hold about a fifth. The sample taken for sequencing was PBMCs or a T cell subset sorted from them (not recorded which). These receptor sequences come from a man aged 18 to 29 who had mild COVID-19 (a few samples of this study predate the infection). Cell type and time point are not known.

This clonotype was seen ten or more times. The V call is TRBV5-1, the J call TRBJ2-3; D not resolved. Looked up from germline, CDR1 is SGHRS and CDR2 is YFSETQ. The V gene lost 0 bases and the J gene lost 13 bases, with 12 bases spanning the gap. The CDR3 runs 12 residues. The CDR3 spells CASSLGELGKYF. In nucleotides, the CDR3 is TGCGCCAGCAGCTTGGGCGAGCTAGGGAAGTATTTT.

This clonotype was seen only a few times. The rearrangement links TRBV2 to TRBJ2-1; perhaps TRBD1 as D (6 bases). The CDR3 extends over 13 amino acids. V lost 11 bases and J lost 6, with 17 bases in between. Germline CDR1 SNHLY, CDR2 FYNNEI. CDR3 region: CAGKQGGLNEQFF. CDR3 bases: TGTGCCGGCAAACAGGGTGGGCTCAATGAGCAGTTCTTC.

This clonotype was observed a few times. This chain uses TRBV6-2 or TRBV6-3 with TRBJ1-1; D not certain. Trimming cost V 7 bases and J 1 base, with 13 bases left between them. The CDR3 length is 14 residues. Germline loops: CDR1 MNHEY, CDR2 SVGEGT. For the CDR3, the DNA is TGTGCCAGCAAGGAGGCTGCCGGGAACACTGAAGCTTTCTTT. It codes for CASKEAAGNTEAFF.

This rearrangement joins TRBV2 to TRBJ2-7; D uncertain. V lost 3 bases and J lost 6, with 12 bases in between. The CDR3 extends over 13 amino acids. The germline V gene encodes CDR1 SNHLY and CDR2 FYNNEI. The CDR3 region has the DNA TGTGCCAGCAGTGACAGAGAAGCCCCCGAGCAGTACTTC. The encoded protein is CASSDREAPEQYF.

This clonotype was observed a few times. The chain employs TRBV25-1 and TRBJ2-7; D unclear. Germline loops: CDR1 MGHDK, CDR2 SYGVNS. The CDR3 loop spans 14 amino acids. Trimming cost V 4 bases and J 4 bases, with 14 bases left between them. CDR3: CASSASASRYEQYF. The CDR3 nucleotides read TGTGCCAGCAGTGCGTCAGCGAGCCGTTACGAGCAGTACTTC.

V is TRBV6-1 and J is TRBJ1-5, with 9 bases fitting TRBD1. The CDR3 is made up of 18 amino acids. The ends lost 6 bases at V and 4 bases at J; junction bases unmatched: 16. Germline V gene sequence: CDR1 MNHNS, CDR2 SASEGT. The chain's CDR3 is CASRADRGWAGGNQPQHF. The CDR3 DNA reads TGTGCCAGCAGGGCTGACAGGGGGTGGGCCGGAGGGAATCAGCCCCAGCATTTT.

The chain links TRBV20-1 to TRBJ1-1; the D gene is possibly TRBD1 (6 bases). The V gene's germline CDR1 is DFQATT and CDR2 SNEGSKA (reference sequence). V shed 3 bases and J shed 2 bases, with 10 bases lying between them. The CDR3 loop spans 13 amino acids. This CDR3 reads CSASEGVNTEAFF. The DNA for the CDR3 is TGCAGTGCTAGTGAGGGGGTTAACACTGAAGCTTTCTTT.

This clonotype was found a few times. The chain links TRBV6-5 to TRBJ2-5; TRBD1 matches 9 bases. CDR3 length equals 15 residues. Germline V CDR1 and CDR2: MNHEY, SVGAGI. Losses at the gene ends were 2 bases for V and 5 bases for J; bases not matched to a gene: 6. CDR3 amino acids: CASSYRDRVMETQYF. For the CDR3, the DNA is TGTGCCAGCAGTTACCGGGACAGGGTAATGGAGACCCAGTACTTC.

The sample holds a few counts of this clonotype. The V gene is TRBV7-2, the J gene TRBJ2-1; no firm D call. V shed 0 bases and J shed 4 bases, with 4 bases lying between them. Germline-derived CDR1 and CDR2 are SGHTA and FQGNSA. CDR3 length equals 13 residues. The CDR3 bases are TGTGCCAGCAGCTTAGCTGTGTACAATGAGCAGTTCTTC. This codes for CASSLAVYNEQFF.

The V gene is TRBV7-2, the J gene TRBJ1-5; D is undetermined. Per germline, CDR1 SGHTA and CDR2 FQGNSA. The CDR3 has 13 amino acids. Trimming removed 5 bases at V and 4 bases at J, with 9 bases between. The chain's CDR3 is CASSPSMNQPQHF. As DNA, the CDR3 is TGTGCCAGCAGCCCATCCATGAATCAGCCCCAGCATTTT. Combining the CDR3 with reference TRBV7-2 and TRBJ1-5 gives the whole variable domain GAGVSQSPSNKVTEKGKDVELRCDPISGHTALYWYRQSLGQGLEFLIYFQGNSAPDKSGLPSDRFSAERTGGSVSTLTIQRTQQEDSAVYLCASSPSMNQPQHFGDGTRLSIL.

This clonotype was recorded at least ten times. The V call is TRBV28, the J call TRBJ1-2, with D uncertain. The germline CDR1 and CDR2 sequences are MDHEN and SYDVKM. V lost 8 bases, J lost 2 bases, and 15 bases lay in between. This CDR3 region has 14 residues. The CDR3 DNA reads TGTGCCAGCTCAGGACCAGTCTCAAACTATGGCTACACCTTC. Its protein is CASSGPVSNYGYTF.

This clonotype came up a few times. This chain connects TRBV6-6 to TRBJ1-6; D not certain. Germline V gene sequence: CDR1 MNHNY, CDR2 SVGAGI (reference sequence). V lost 8 bases and J 16 bases, leaving 18 bases between the germline ends. The CDR3 sequence is 12 residues long. The CDR3 loop reads CASLHSSGVLHF. DNA of the CDR3: TGTGCCAGCCTCCACTCCTCAGGCGTACTCCACTTT.

V and J are TRBV12-3 or TRBV12-4 and TRBJ1-1, with TRBD1 as a possible D gene (5 bases). CDR3 length equals 14 residues. V was pared by 6 bases and J by 4 bases, with 15 bases between. The CDR3 nucleotides read TGTGCCAGCAGCCGAACAGGAGGTACCACTGAAGCTTTCTTT. Amino acids: CASSRTGGTTEAFF.

The chain uses TRBV20-1 and TRBJ2-3; perhaps TRBD1 as D (6 bases). Germline CDR1 is DFQATT and CDR2 is SNEGSKA (reference sequence). This CDR3 comprises 14 residues. V was trimmed by 5 bases and J by 2 bases, leaving 14 bases between them. The CDR3 region has the DNA TGCAGTGCTTACCGGGACACGACCACAGATACGCAGTATTTT. Protein product: CSAYRDTTTDTQYF.

The J gene is TRBJ1-6, the V gene TRBV19; possibly TRBD1 for D (5 bases). Germline-derived CDR1 and CDR2 are LNHDA and SQIVND (reference sequence). This CDR3 spans 14 amino acids. V was pared by 3 bases and J by 9 bases, with 12 bases between. The CDR3 sequence: CASSMKGSVSPLHF. The DNA of the CDR3 is TGTGCCAGTAGTATGAAGGGGTCAGTTTCACCCCTCCACTTT. The whole variable domain, filled in from reference TRBV19 and TRBJ1-6, reads DGGITQSPKYLFRKEGQNVTLSCEQNLNHDAMYWYRQDPGQGLRLIYYSQIVNDFQKGDIAEGYSVSREKKESFPLTVTSAQKNPTAFYLCASSMKGSVSPLHFGNGTRLTVT.

This clonotype was seen a few times. The rearrangement links TRBV4-1 to TRBJ1-2; D remains ambiguous. Germline V gene lookup returns CDR1 MGHRA and CDR2 YSYEKL. The V end was cut by 1 base, the J end by 2 bases, with 5 bases between. The CDR3 is 13 amino acids. DNA for the CDR3: TGCGCCAGCAGCCAAGCCGGGAACTATGGCTACACCTTC. Protein: CASSQAGNYGYTF.

This clonotype was counted only a few times. This sequence joins TRBV12-3 or TRBV12-4 and TRBJ2-7; the D gene is possibly TRBD2 (5 bases). The ends were cut back, 3 bases at V and 5 bases at J, with 8 bases in the middle. This CDR3 region has 12 residues. The CDR3 nucleotides read TGTGCCAGCAGTTTCTCCGGGAACGAGCAGTACGTC. Its translation is CASSFSGNEQYV.

V and J are TRBV7-2 and TRBJ2-4; 8 bases line up with TRBD1. Germline V lookup: CDR1 SGHTA, CDR2 FQGNSA. The CDR3 contains 15 residues. The V segment lost 4 bases and the J segment 3 bases; nucleotides outside the gene matches: 5. The CDR3 sequence is CASSYVDRVKNIQYF. The CDR3 nucleotides are TGTGCCAGCAGCTATGTGGACAGGGTCAAAAACATTCAGTACTTC.

The gene calls are TRBV5-6 and TRBJ1-2, with D possibly being TRBD1 (5 bases). This CDR3 comprises 15 residues. Germline CDR1 is SGHDT and CDR2 is YYEEEE. Trimming took off 0 bases at V and 4 bases at J, with 13 bases between the two ends. The CDR3 bases are TGTGCCAGCAGCTTGGTAGACAGCCTAACCTATGGCTACACCTTC. It specifies CASSLVDSLTYGYTF.

This clonotype was found a few times. The chain couples TRBV7-8 to TRBJ2-2, with 7 bases that match TRBD2. V lost 5 bases to trimming and J lost 2 bases; unmatched junction nucleotides: 5. This CDR3 contains 15 residues. The germline V gene has CDR1 SGHVS and CDR2 FQNEAQ. CDR3 nucleotides: TGTGCCAGCAGCCACAGCGGGGCCAACACCGGGGAGCTGTTTTTT. This encodes CASSHSGANTGELFF.

This chain joins TRBV5-1 and TRBJ1-6; 10 nucleotides agree with TRBD1. The CDR3 spans 14 residues. Germline values: CDR1 SGHRS, CDR2 YFSETQ. With V trimmed by 4 bases and J by 12 bases, 7 bases remained unmatched. The CDR3 here is CASSRDRGRRPLHF. CDR3 sequence (DNA): TGCGCCAGCAGCCGAGACAGGGGGCGGCGACCCCTCCACTTT.

This clonotype was observed a handful of times. V is TRBV24-1 and J is TRBJ2-3; D is uncertain. Between the trimmed V and J ends, which lost 7 bases and 5 bases, there was a span of 9 bases. From germline, CDR1 is KGHDR and CDR2 SFDVKD. The CDR3 runs 12 residues. In DNA, the CDR3 is TGTGCCACCAGCCAGTCGGGAGATACGCAGTATTTT. It yields the protein CATSQSGDTQYF.

This clonotype was recorded a few times. The chain couples TRBV7-6 to TRBJ1-5; TRBD1 matches at 7 bases. The V segment lost 4 bases and the J segment 6 bases; nucleotides outside the gene matches: 6. Germline V gives CDR1 SGHVS, CDR2 FNYEAQ. The CDR3 totals 14 residues. This CDR3 is CASSSTGAVQPQHF. In DNA form, the CDR3 reads TGTGCCAGCAGCTCAACAGGGGCTGTTCAGCCCCAGCATTTT.

This clonotype was detected only a few times. The V call is TRBV6-1, the J call TRBJ2-7; possible D gene TRBD1, 5 bases. CDR3 length equals 12 residues. Germline CDR1 is MNHNS and CDR2 is SASEGT. V lost 6 bases and J 7 bases, leaving 13 bases between the germline ends. The CDR3 loop reads CASSQGGTEQYV. CDR3 nucleotides: TGTGCCAGCAGCCAGGGTGGTACTGAGCAGTACGTC.

This clonotype has more than one count but fewer than ten. The rearrangement uses TRBV6-2 or TRBV6-3 and TRBJ2-2, with D tentatively TRBD1 or TRBD2 (5 bases each). From germline, CDR1 is MNHEY and CDR2 SVGEGT. The CDR3 covers 15 residues. Between the trimmed V and J ends, which lost 9 bases and 2 bases, there was a span of 16 bases. The CDR3 is CASSGGTGNTGELFF. In DNA, the CDR3 is TGTGCCAGTTCAGGAGGTACAGGCAACACCGGGGAGCTGTTTTTT.

The table lists this clonotype with a few counts. The chain is built from TRBV20-1 and TRBJ2-5; D tentatively reads TRBD1 or TRBD2 (6 bases each). CDR3 length equals 14 residues. CDR1 is DFQATT, CDR2 SNEGSKA, per germline (reference sequence). Trimming shortened V by 3 bases and J by 4 bases, and 15 bases separated the two germline ends. The CDR3: CSASYGGSRETQYF. The CDR3 DNA follows: TGCAGTGCTAGTTACGGGGGCTCTCGAGAGACCCAGTACTTC.

CDR3 sequence: CASSYRTPRRETQYF. CDR3 in DNA: TGTGCCAGCAGCTACCGGACTCCCCGCCGGGAGACCCAGTACTTC. The rearrangement uses TRBV12-3 or TRBV12-4 and TRBJ2-5; TRBD2 might be the D (5 bases). The ends were cut back, 6 bases at V and 5 bases at J, with 19 bases in the middle. This CDR3 has 15 residues.